Below, one T cell receptor (beta chain) is given with its context. The CDR3 loop spans 14 amino acids. Trimming stripped 2 bases from V and 4 bases from J, with 9 bases between. Germline values: CDR1 MNHEY, CDR2 SVGAGI. This record belongs to a study of cytomegalovirus exposure and HLA in healthy donors. Assay: immunoSEQ multiplex PCR; the TCRdb copy retains only in-frame clones and omits some. The sample contains 150,000 to 200,000 clones, 86% of which appear only once. The study drew the donors from its approximately 110-subject validation cohort, separate from the roughly 670-subject first cohort. V and J are TRBV6-5 and TRBJ1-5; possible D gene TRBD1, 5 bases. The sequencing sample was made of PBMCs. This receptor was identified in a woman aged 18-29 years in good health and CMV-seronegative. This chain's CDR3 is CASSYDRGNQPQHF. Here the CDR3 DNA reads TGTGCCAGCAGTTACGACCGGGGGAATCAGCCCCAGCATTTT.